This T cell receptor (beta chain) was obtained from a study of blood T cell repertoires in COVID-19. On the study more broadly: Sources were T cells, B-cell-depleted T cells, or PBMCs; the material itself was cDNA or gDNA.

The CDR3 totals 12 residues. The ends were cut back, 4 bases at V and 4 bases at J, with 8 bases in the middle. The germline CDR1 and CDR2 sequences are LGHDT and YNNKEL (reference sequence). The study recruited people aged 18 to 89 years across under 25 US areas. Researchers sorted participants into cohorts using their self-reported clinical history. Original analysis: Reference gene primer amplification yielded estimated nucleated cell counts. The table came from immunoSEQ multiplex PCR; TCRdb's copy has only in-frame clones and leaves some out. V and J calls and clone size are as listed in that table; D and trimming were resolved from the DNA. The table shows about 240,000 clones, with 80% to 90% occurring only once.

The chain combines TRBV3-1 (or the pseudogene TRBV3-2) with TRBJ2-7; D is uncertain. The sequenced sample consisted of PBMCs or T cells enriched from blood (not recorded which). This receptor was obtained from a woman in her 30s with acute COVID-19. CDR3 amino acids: CASSLHEYEQYF. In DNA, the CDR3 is TGTGCCAGCAGCCTTCACGAGTACGAGCAGTACTTC.